These 19 T cell receptor beta chains originate from one sample sequenced in a study of cytomegalovirus exposure and HLA in healthy donors. Amplification used 60 Vbeta primers and 13 Jbeta primers. Profiling relied on immunoSEQ multiplex PCR, and the TCRdb table lists in-frame clones only, not all of them. This sample has around 200,000 clones; 80% to 85% occur once, and the top ten carry about 2.5%. The sample consisted of PBMCs. These TCRs come from a woman aged 40 to 49 in good health and CMV-seronegative.

This chain uses TRBV29-1 with TRBJ1-4, with D perhaps TRBD1 (6 bases). CDR3 length: 17 amino acids. CDR1 is SQVTM and CDR2 is ANQGSEA in the germline V gene. The V end was cut by 0 bases, the J end by 2 bases, with 16 bases between. CDR3 amino acids: CSVEDTSQGYTNEKLFF. CDR3 DNA sequence: TGCAGCGTTGAAGATACATCCCAGGGGTACACTAATGAAAAACTGTTTTTT.

Only one count was recorded for this clone. The chain employs TRBV30 and TRBJ1-2; no firm D call. Germline V gene lookup returns CDR1 GTSNPN and CDR2 SVGIG (reference sequence). The CDR3 is 13 residues long. With 0 bases removed from V and 6 bases from J, the gap between germline ends came to 11 bases. The CDR3 reads CAWSVYEGNGYTF. The CDR3 DNA follows: TGTGCCTGGAGTGTATATGAGGGCAATGGCTACACCTTC.

The V call is TRBV9, the J call TRBJ2-3, with 7 bases identical to TRBD2. Germline-derived CDR1 and CDR2 are SGDLS and YYNGEE. The CDR3 is 14 amino acids. V lost 3 bases to trimming and J lost 3 bases; unmatched junction nucleotides: 4. CDR3 DNA: TGTGCCAGCAGCGGTCCTAGCGGAACAGATACGCAGTATTTT. This encodes CASSGPSGTDTQYF.

Concerning this clone itself: Other DNA variants within this sample encode the same CDR3. The chain employs TRBV6-5 and TRBJ1-5; 12 bases align to TRBD1. From germline, CDR1 is MNHEY and CDR2 SVGAGI. The CDR3 covers 14 residues. Trimming at V came to 6 bases and at J to 6 bases, leaving 3 bases not matched to a gene. The CDR3 nucleotides are TGTGCCAGCAGGGGACAGGGGGCGAGTCAGCCCCAGCATTTT. Its translation: CASRGQGASQPQHF.

J is TRBJ2-3 and V is TRBV6-1; 9 nucleotides match TRBD1. J lost 2 bases, V lost 0 bases, and 3 bases had no gene match. The CDR3 has 16 residues. From germline, CDR1 is MNHNS and CDR2 SASEGT. In DNA, the CDR3 is TGTGCCAGCAGTGAAGCGGGACAGGGTTACACAGATACGCAGTATTTT. Protein: CASSEAGQGYTDTQYF.

This clone was seen a handful of times. The junction and the germline gene differ at one end; a read error may be behind it. The genes are TRBV7-9 and TRBJ2-7, with 10 positions matching TRBD2. Germline V gene lookup returns CDR1 SEHNR and CDR2 FQNEAQ (reference sequence). The CDR3 totals 14 residues. CDR3 DNA: TGTTCCAGCAGGGAGAGCGGGAGGGAATACGAGCAGTACTTC. Protein: CSSRESGREYEQYF.

The CDR3 protein is CASSMTVNTGELFF. The CDR3 DNA reads as TGTGCCAGCAGCATGACAGTGAACACCGGGGAGCTGTTTTTT. The V and J genes are TRBV5-4 and TRBJ2-2, with D perhaps matching TRBD1 (5 bases). The V end was cut by 4 bases, the J end by 1 base, with 8 bases between. The length of the CDR3 is 14 residues. CDR1 is SGHNT and CDR2 is YYREEE in the germline V gene (reference sequence). Full variable domain (outside the CDR3, taken from reference TRBV5-4 and TRBJ2-2): ETGVTQSPTHLIKTRGQQVTLRCSSQSGHNTVSWYQQALGQGPQFIFQYYREEENGRGNFPPRFSGLQFPNYSSELNVNALELDDSALYLCASSMTVNTGELFFGEGSRLTVL.

The V gene is TRBV5-1, the J gene TRBJ2-3, with 9 bases aligning to TRBD1. The V segment lost 4 bases and the J segment 5 bases; nucleotides outside the gene matches: 5. The CDR3 contains 14 residues. Germline loops: CDR1 SGHRS, CDR2 YFSETQ. Here the CDR3 DNA reads TGCGCCAGCAGCCTCGGACAGGGGAGAGATACGCAGTATTTT. Translated, it gives CASSLGQGRDTQYF.

The chain couples TRBV28 to TRBJ2-3, with 7 bases fitting TRBD2. The CDR3 contains 15 residues. Germline loops: CDR1 MDHEN, CDR2 SYDVKM. Trimming cost V 6 bases and J 4 bases; bases outside gene matches: 10. CDR3 sequence: CASSLIGGRPDTQYF. CDR3 bases: TGTGCCAGCAGCCTCATCGGGGGGAGGCCAGATACGCAGTATTTT.

The chain joins TRBV7-3 to TRBJ1-2; unclear D gene. Germline lookup yields CDR1 SGHTA and CDR2 FQGTGA. Trimming left V 8 bases short and J 4 bases short, with 8 bases between. The CDR3 has 11 residues. The CDR3 region is CASGSGYGYTF. The CDR3 DNA sequence: TGTGCCAGCGGGTCAGGCTATGGCTACACCTTC.

This clone was seen once. The genes are TRBV28 and TRBJ2-5; the match to TRBD1 covers 9 bases. The V and J ends lost 7 bases and 4 bases, in that order; junction bases with no gene match: 13. The CDR3 extends over 16 amino acids. CDR1 is MDHEN and CDR2 is SYDVKM in the germline V gene. The DNA for the CDR3 is TGTGCCAGCACCGGATACGGACAGGGGAGGCGAGAGACCCAGTACTTC. Protein product: CASTGYGQGRRETQYF. Filled out from reference TRBV28 and TRBJ2-5, the complete variable domain reads DVKVTQSSRYLVKRTGEKVFLECVQDMDHENMFWYRQDPGLGLRLIYFSYDVKMKEKGDIPEGYSVSREKKERFSLILESASTNQTSMYLCASTGYGQGRRETQYFGPGTRLLVL.

The V gene is TRBV11-1, the J gene TRBJ2-2; tentatively, D is TRBD2 (5 bases). Germline CDR1 reads SGHAT; CDR2 reads FQDESV (reference sequence). The CDR3 covers 15 residues. V was clipped by 2 bases and J by 5 bases, with 12 bases between them. CDR3: CASSLTGPGTGELFF. For the CDR3, the DNA is TGTGCCAGCAGCTTAACCGGGCCGGGGACCGGGGAGCTGTTTTTT.

A note on this clone: The sample has other DNA sequences that encode this CDR3 too. This sequence joins TRBV19 and TRBJ1-1, with a tentative D call TRBD1 (5 bases). V dropped 4 bases and J dropped 2 bases, with 8 bases sitting between them. Germline CDR1 is LNHDA and CDR2 is SQIVND (reference sequence). The CDR3 loop spans 13 amino acids. The CDR3, as DNA: TGTGCCAGTAGTAGCGGGGGAAACACTGAAGCTTTCTTT. Translated: CASSSGGNTEAFF.

The chain couples TRBV7-8 to TRBJ2-5; TRBD1 matches at 7 bases. This CDR3 has 15 residues. Per the germline V gene, CDR1 is SGHVS and CDR2 is FQNEAQ. Trimming cost V 5 bases and J 5 bases; bases outside gene matches: 11. The CDR3 nucleotides are TGTGCCAGCAGCCGTCAGACAGGGACGAGGGAGACCCAGTACTTC. Translated, it gives CASSRQTGTRETQYF. Full variable domain (missing parts from reference TRBV7-8 and TRBJ2-5): GAGVSQSPRYKVAKRGQDVALRCDPISGHVSLFWYQQALGQGPEFLTYFQNEAQLDKSGLPSDRFFAERPEGSVSTLKIQRTQQEDSAVYLCASSRQTGTRETQYFGPGTRLLVL.

The chain is built from TRBV28 and TRBJ1-2; tentatively, D is TRBD1 (5 bases). The CDR3 is 15 residues long. Trimming pared 7 bases from V and 0 bases from J, leaving 15 bases between. Germline-derived CDR1 and CDR2 are MDHEN and SYDVKM. This CDR3 reads CASTSGGTANYGYTF. The CDR3 nucleotides read TGTGCCAGCACCTCTGGAGGGACGGCTAACTATGGCTACACCTTC.

This chain uses TRBV30 with TRBJ2-7; a possible D gene is TRBD2 (6 bases). V shed 2 bases and J shed 5 bases, with 10 bases lying between them. This CDR3 comprises 12 residues. The germline gives CDR1 GTSNPN, CDR2 SVGIG (reference sequence). The CDR3 DNA follows: TGTGCCTGGAGTAGCGGGTCAAACGAGCAGTACTTC. It specifies CAWSSGSNEQYF.

The chain couples TRBV12-5 to TRBJ2-7; D might be TRBD1 (5 bases). V was pared by 3 bases and J by 3 bases, with 6 bases between. The V gene's germline CDR1 is LGHNT and CDR2 FRNRAP. This CDR3 is 12 amino acids long. CDR3 loop: CASGFDSYEQYF. CDR3 DNA: TGTGCTAGTGGTTTCGACAGCTACGAGCAGTACTTC.

This clone was found once. The V and J genes are TRBV11-2 and TRBJ1-4; no definite D call. V lost 4 bases and J lost 6, with 15 bases in between. Germline CDR1 reads SGHAT; CDR2 reads FQNNGV. The CDR3 spans 15 residues. CDR3 nucleotides: TGTGCCAGCAGCTATTCGGGGTCTCCCTATGAAAAACTGTTTTTT. Translated, it gives CASSYSGSPYEKLFF.

V gene TRBV2 combines with J gene TRBJ2-3; D remains unclear. This CDR3 has 12 residues. V was trimmed by 11 bases and J by 3 bases, leaving 12 bases between them. Germline CDR1 SNHLY, CDR2 FYNNEI. The CDR3 loop reads CAGKKETDTQYF. The CDR3 region has the DNA TGTGCCGGAAAAAAGGAGACAGATACGCAGTATTTT.